The clone carrying this T cell receptor beta chain was detected only a few times. This entry comes from a study of blood T cell repertoires in COVID-19. Overall study context: COVID-19 samples collected from the United States, Italy and Spain covered acute and convalescent phases. The cDNA or gDNA used as material had been derived from T cells, B-cell-depleted T cells, or PBMCs.

Original processing methods: Estimated nucleated cell counts came from reference gene primer amplification. This table comes from immunoSEQ multiplex PCR, and its TCRdb copy is limited to in-frame clones, with some not included. That table gives V, J and clone size, and the DNA gave D and trimming. The sample includes around 140,000 clones, roughly 82% of them seen just once. The sequence was collected from a human donor in a cohort sampled during active COVID-19. The sequenced sample was peripheral blood.

The CDR3 is CASSQESHWSSYNEQFF. CDR3 bases: TGTGCCAGCAGCCAAGAGTCCCATTGGAGCTCCTACAATGAGCAGTTCTTC. V and J are TRBV3-1 (or the pseudogene TRBV3-2) and TRBJ2-1; D gene ambiguous. Germline CDR1 is LGHDT and CDR2 is YNNKEL (reference sequence). The CDR3 is 17 residues long. The V end was cut by 0 bases, the J end by 0 bases, with 12 bases between.